These T cell receptor beta chains were read from a single sample in a study of cytomegalovirus exposure and HLA in healthy donors. TCRdb keeps only in-frame clones here, not all; method: immunoSEQ multiplex PCR. The sample contains about 120,000 clones, roughly 80% of which appear only once. The sequenced sample was PBMCs. These receptors were collected from a man aged 18 to 30 in good health and CMV-seropositive. The CDR3 runs from the conserved cysteine through the conserved F or W. Fields, in order: V gene, J gene, D gene, clone size, CDR3 protein, CDR3 DNA. A D gene is named only where the DNA matches it firmly. The listing skips clone size in some rows; elsewhere it reads once, few, many or a size class.

v_gene: TRBV5-5; j_gene: TRBJ1-1; d_gene: TRBD1; abundance: NA; CDR3aa: CASSYGGQRLNTEAFF; CDR3nt: TGTGCCAGCAGCTACGGGGGACAGCGACTGAACACTGAAGCTTTCTTT
v_gene: TRBV4-3; j_gene: TRBJ2-5; d_gene: TRBD2; abundance: NA; CDR3aa: CASSPGGGGETQYF; CDR3nt: TGCGCCAGCAGCCCGGGGGGTGGTGGGGAGACCCAGTACTTC
v_gene: TRBV2; j_gene: TRBJ2-7; d_gene: TRBD2; abundance: NA; CDR3aa: CASSGGILAGAIYEQYF; CDR3nt: TGTGCCAGCAGTGGGGGGATACTAGCGGGAGCTATCTACGAGCAGTACTTC
v_gene: TRBV19; j_gene: TRBJ1-2; d_gene: NA; abundance: NA; CDR3aa: CACARVDYGYTF; CDR3nt: TGTGCCTGCGCCAGGGTAGACTATGGCTACACCTTC
v_gene: TRBV19; j_gene: TRBJ2-5; d_gene: NA; abundance: NA; CDR3aa: CASSTTAGDQETQYF; CDR3nt: TGTGCCAGTAGTACGACAGCGGGCGACCAAGAGACCCAGTACTTC
v_gene: TRBV5-5; j_gene: TRBJ2-7; d_gene: NA; abundance: NA; CDR3aa: CASSLLSEQYF; CDR3nt: TGTGCCAGCAGCTTGTTGTCGGAGCAGTACTTC
v_gene: TRBV10-3; j_gene: TRBJ2-5; d_gene: TRBD1; abundance: once; CDR3aa: CAISGYRGPGIGETQYF; CDR3nt: TGTGCCATCAGTGGATATAGGGGGCCCGGAATCGGAGAGACCCAGTACTTC
v_gene: TRBV6-1; j_gene: TRBJ2-6; d_gene: TRBD1; abundance: NA; CDR3aa: CASSGGQVYSGANVLTF; CDR3nt: TGTGCCAGCAGTGGGGGACAGGTTTACTCTGGGGCCAACGTCCTGACTTTC
v_gene: TRBV23-1; j_gene: TRBJ2-7; d_gene: NA; abundance: once; CDR3aa: CASSLGYGRLQKHYSYEQYF; CDR3nt: TGCGCCAGCAGTCTTGGGTACGGGAGACTACAAAAACACTACTCCTACGAGCAGTACTTC
v_gene: TRBV6-5; j_gene: TRBJ2-7; d_gene: TRBD1; abundance: NA; CDR3aa: CASSPGQGVGYEQYF; CDR3nt: TGTGCCAGCAGTCCGGGACAGGGGGTCGGGTACGAGCAGTACTTC
v_gene: TRBV2; j_gene: TRBJ2-7; d_gene: NA; abundance: NA; CDR3aa: CASSPTGLGYEQYF; CDR3nt: TGTGCCAGCAGTCCTACAGGGCTTGGCTACGAGCAGTACTTC
v_gene: TRBV29-1; j_gene: TRBJ2-7; d_gene: NA; abundance: NA; CDR3aa: CSVVWSERPYEQYF; CDR3nt: TGCAGCGTTGTGTGGTCGGAGAGACCCTACGAGCAGTACTTC
v_gene: TRBV19; j_gene: TRBJ2-7; d_gene: NA; abundance: NA; CDR3aa: CASSIEASEPYEQYF; CDR3nt: TGTGCCAGTAGTATAGAGGCTAGCGAACCCTACGAGCAGTACTTC
v_gene: TRBV15; j_gene: TRBJ2-3; d_gene: TRBD1; abundance: NA; CDR3aa: CATSRIQGAMGDTQYF; CDR3nt: TGTGCCACCAGCAGAATACAGGGGGCGATGGGAGATACGCAGTATTTT
v_gene: TRBV18; j_gene: TRBJ1-3; d_gene: NA; abundance: NA; CDR3aa: CASSSDRTYSGNTIYF; CDR3nt: TGTGCCAGCTCATCCGACAGGACCTACTCTGGAAACACCATATATTTT
v_gene: TRBV7-6; j_gene: TRBJ2-3; d_gene: TRBD1; abundance: NA; CDR3aa: CASKGDSLTDTQYF; CDR3nt: TGTGCCAGCAAAGGGGACAGCCTCACAGATACGCAGTATTTT
v_gene: TRBV29-1; j_gene: TRBJ1-1; d_gene: TRBD1; abundance: NA; CDR3aa: CSAGTGGNTEAFF; CDR3nt: TGCAGCGCCGGGACAGGGGGGAACACTGAAGCTTTCTTT
v_gene: TRBV2; j_gene: TRBJ2-7; d_gene: TRBD1; abundance: NA; CDR3aa: CASSDLGQGYEQYF; CDR3nt: TGTGCCAGCAGTGATCTGGGACAGGGCTACGAGCAGTACTTC
v_gene: TRBV7-9; j_gene: TRBJ2-7; d_gene: NA; abundance: NA; CDR3aa: CASSLVSEQYF; CDR3nt: TGTGCCAGCAGCTTAGTGAGCGAGCAGTACTTC
v_gene: TRBV2; j_gene: TRBJ2-3; d_gene: TRBD2; abundance: NA; CDR3aa: CASTGTSSTDTQYF; CDR3nt: TGTGCCAGCACCGGGACTAGCAGCACAGATACGCAGTATTTT
v_gene: TRBV19; j_gene: TRBJ2-5; d_gene: NA; abundance: NA; CDR3aa: CASKAASGYQETQYF; CDR3nt: TGTGCCAGTAAGGCCGCCAGCGGGTACCAAGAGACCCAGTACTTC
v_gene: TRBV25-1; j_gene: TRBJ1-1; d_gene: NA; abundance: NA; CDR3aa: CASSGGRDTEAFF; CDR3nt: TGTGCCAGCAGTGGTGGCAGGGACACTGAAGCTTTCTTT
v_gene: TRBV11-2; j_gene: TRBJ1-2; d_gene: TRBD1; abundance: NA; CDR3aa: CASSPHRQGAEKGYTF; CDR3nt: TGTGCCAGCAGCCCCCATCGACAGGGGGCTGAGAAGGGCTACACCTTC
v_gene: TRBV7-8; j_gene: TRBJ2-5; d_gene: NA; abundance: NA; CDR3aa: CASSLIRDWGLETQYF; CDR3nt: TGTGCCAGCAGCTTAATACGGGACTGGGGACTCGAGACCCAGTACTTC
v_gene: TRBV2; j_gene: TRBJ2-4; d_gene: TRBD2; abundance: NA; CDR3aa: CASSYLAGALDIQYF; CDR3nt: TGTGCCAGCAGTTACTTAGCGGGAGCTCTGGACATTCAGTACTTC
v_gene: TRBV10-1; j_gene: TRBJ2-1; d_gene: NA; abundance: NA; CDR3aa: CASSDFRDNEQFF; CDR3nt: TGCGCCAGCAGTGACTTCAGGGATAATGAGCAGTTCTTC
v_gene: TRBV7-2; j_gene: TRBJ1-4; d_gene: TRBD1; abundance: NA; CDR3aa: CASSPRLTGGLNEKLFF; CDR3nt: TGTGCCAGCAGCCCGCGGTTGACAGGGGGCCTTAATGAAAAACTGTTTTTT
v_gene: TRBV7-6; j_gene: TRBJ2-7; d_gene: NA; abundance: once; CDR3aa: CASSPYRDLTYEQYF; CDR3nt: TGTGCCAGCAGCCCCTACCGGGACTTAACCTACGAGCAGTACTTC
v_gene: TRBV4-1; j_gene: TRBJ1-2; d_gene: TRBD1; abundance: once; CDR3aa: CASSHRTGTANYGYTF; CDR3nt: TGCGCCAGCAGCCATCGGACAGGCACCGCTAACTATGGCTACACCTTC
v_gene: TRBV29-1; j_gene: TRBJ1-1; d_gene: TRBD1; abundance: NA; CDR3aa: CSVEDRWGNTEAFF; CDR3nt: TGCAGCGTTGAGGACAGGTGGGGGAACACTGAAGCTTTCTTT
v_gene: TRBV10-3; j_gene: TRBJ1-1; d_gene: TRBD1; abundance: NA; CDR3aa: CAIRVTGTNTEAFF; CDR3nt: TGTGCCATCAGGGTGACAGGGACGAACACTGAAGCTTTCTTT
v_gene: TRBV27; j_gene: TRBJ1-6; d_gene: NA; abundance: NA; CDR3aa: CASRPREGLVNSPLHF; CDR3nt: TGTGCCAGCAGACCAAGGGAGGGTTTAGTAAATTCACCCCTCCACTTT
v_gene: TRBV30; j_gene: TRBJ2-7; d_gene: TRBD1; abundance: NA; CDR3aa: CAWSTGQGGSYEQYF; CDR3nt: TGTGCCTGGAGTACTGGACAGGGGGGCTCCTACGAGCAGTACTTC
v_gene: TRBV5-1; j_gene: TRBJ2-7; d_gene: TRBD2; abundance: NA; CDR3aa: CASSRRVAGVQTYEQYF; CDR3nt: TGCGCCAGCAGTCGGAGGGTAGCGGGAGTTCAAACATACGAGCAGTACTTC
v_gene: TRBV7-6; j_gene: TRBJ2-2; d_gene: TRBD2; abundance: NA; CDR3aa: CASSLNSGGNTGELFF; CDR3nt: TGTGCCAGCAGCTTAAATAGCGGGGGGAACACCGGGGAGCTGTTTTTT
v_gene: TRBV2; j_gene: TRBJ1-2; d_gene: NA; abundance: NA; CDR3aa: CASVTEPNNANYGYTF; CDR3nt: TGTGCCAGTGTGACGGAGCCAAACAACGCTAACTATGGCTACACCTTC
v_gene: TRBV2; j_gene: TRBJ1-2; d_gene: TRBD1; abundance: NA; CDR3aa: CASSESRGNGYTF; CDR3nt: TGTGCCAGCAGTGAAAGCAGGGGGAATGGCTACACCTTC
v_gene: TRBV4-3; j_gene: TRBJ1-3; d_gene: TRBD1; abundance: NA; CDR3aa: CASSQESGTGTGNTIYF; CDR3nt: TGCGCCAGCAGCCAAGAATCAGGGACAGGGACTGGAAACACCATATATTTT
v_gene: TRBV19; j_gene: TRBJ1-2; d_gene: NA; abundance: NA; CDR3aa: CASSMGPGYGYTF; CDR3nt: TGTGCCAGTAGTATGGGGCCAGGGTATGGCTACACCTTC
v_gene: TRBV29-1; j_gene: TRBJ2-3; d_gene: NA; abundance: NA; CDR3aa: CSVERGSRYF; CDR3nt: TGCAGCGTTGAAAGGGGGTCCCGGTATTTT
v_gene: TRBV6-5; j_gene: TRBJ1-6; d_gene: NA; abundance: NA; CDR3aa: CASRDSRPYNSPLHF; CDR3nt: TGTGCCAGCAGGGACTCCAGGCCGTATAATTCACCCCTCCACTTT
v_gene: TRBV10-2; j_gene: TRBJ1-6; d_gene: TRBD1; abundance: NA; CDR3aa: CASSPGQGVDSYNSPLHF; CDR3nt: TGCGCCAGCTCACCGGGACAGGGGGTAGATTCCTATAATTCACCCCTCCACTTT
v_gene: TRBV11-2; j_gene: TRBJ2-2; d_gene: NA; abundance: NA; CDR3aa: CASSLGPPGTGELFF; CDR3nt: TGTGCCAGCAGCTTAGGACCGCCGGGGACCGGGGAGCTGTTTTTT
v_gene: TRBV30; j_gene: TRBJ1-5; d_gene: TRBD1; abundance: NA; CDR3aa: CAWSGQGSTYSNQPQHF; CDR3nt: TGTGCCTGGAGCGGACAGGGCTCTACTTATAGCAATCAGCCCCAGCATTTT
v_gene: TRBV9; j_gene: TRBJ2-3; d_gene: TRBD2; abundance: NA; CDR3aa: CASSGGGVAATDTQYF; CDR3nt: TGTGCCAGCAGCGGGGGGGGAGTTGCTGCCACAGATACGCAGTATTTT
v_gene: TRBV9; j_gene: TRBJ1-1; d_gene: NA; abundance: NA; CDR3aa: CASSVGTRMNTEAFF; CDR3nt: TGTGCCAGCAGCGTAGGCACGCGAATGAACACTGAAGCTTTCTTT
v_gene: TRBV5-4; j_gene: TRBJ2-3; d_gene: TRBD2; abundance: NA; CDR3aa: CASSLTGGGSTDTQYF; CDR3nt: TGTGCCAGCAGCTTAACCGGGGGGGGTAGCACCGATACGCAGTATTTT
v_gene: TRBV9; j_gene: TRBJ2-2; d_gene: NA; abundance: NA; CDR3aa: CASSADDSMNTGELFF; CDR3nt: TGTGCCAGCAGCGCAGACGACAGTATGAACACCGGGGAGCTGTTTTTT
v_gene: TRBV6-1; j_gene: TRBJ1-4; d_gene: TRBD1; abundance: NA; CDR3aa: CASKDRATNEKLFF; CDR3nt: TGTGCCAGCAAAGACAGGGCAACTAATGAAAAACTGTTTTTT
v_gene: TRBV19; j_gene: TRBJ2-7; d_gene: NA; abundance: once; CDR3aa: CASSVQSSNYEQYF; CDR3nt: TGTGCCAGTAGTGTACAGAGTTCTAACTACGAGCAGTACTTC